The 17 T cell receptor beta chains given below trace back to one sample, sequenced in a study of shared clonotypes between healthy human individuals. Profiling relied on immunoSEQ multiplex PCR, and the TCRdb table lists in-frame clones only, not all of them. The table shows over 2 million clones, with 92% occurring only once. What was sequenced was naive CD4+ T cells from PBMCs. Subset: CD45RA+ positively selected. Receptors were obtained from a man aged 18-30 years in good health. Some clones in this sample may be carry-over from other donors' samples.

The gene calls are TRBV14 and TRBJ2-5; D is possibly TRBD2 (5 bases). The CDR3 is 13 amino acids. Trimming left V 1 base short and J 9 bases short, with 12 bases between. In germline, CDR1 is SGHDN, CDR2 FVKESK. The CDR3 loop reads CASSQVWSGAQYF. The CDR3 DNA follows: TGTGCCAGCAGCCAAGTGTGGAGCGGCGCCCAGTACTTC. The full variable domain, in which reference TRBV14 and TRBJ2-5 provide the parts outside the CDR3, is EAGVTQFPSHSVIEKGQTVTLRCDPISGHDNLYWYRRVMGKEIKFLLHFVKESKQDESGMPNNRFLAERTGGTYSTLKVQPAELEDSGVYFCASSQVWSGAQYFGPGTRLLVL.

The genes are TRBV19 and TRBJ2-7, with TRBD1 identical over 8 bases. The CDR3 covers 15 residues. With 3 bases clipped from V and 3 bases from J, the junction kept 7 bases outside the gene matches. Germline V lookup: CDR1 LNHDA, CDR2 SQIVND (reference sequence). The CDR3 nucleotides are TGTGCCAGTAGTATTTGGGACAGGATGAACTACGAGCAGTACTTC. Encoded protein: CASSIWDRMNYEQYF.

V gene TRBV11-2 combines with J gene TRBJ2-5; 10 nucleotides line up with TRBD2. Germline V gene sequence: CDR1 SGHAT, CDR2 FQNNGV. Germline trimming cut 6 bases from V and 2 bases from J; bases unmatched to any gene: 6. The CDR3 sequence is 15 residues long. This chain's CDR3 is CASSHGLAEQETQYF. CDR3 bases: TGTGCCAGCAGTCACGGACTAGCGGAACAAGAGACCCAGTACTTC.

The chain combines TRBV30 with TRBJ1-1; D gene uncertain. Germline-derived CDR1 and CDR2 are GTSNPN and SVGIG (reference sequence). The V and J ends lost 2 bases and 0 bases respectively, with 10 bases between them. The CDR3 extends over 14 amino acids. The CDR3 DNA follows: TGTGCCTGGAGTCACGCTGGCGTGAACACTGAAGCTTTCTTT. Protein sequence: CAWSHAGVNTEAFF.

V gene TRBV18 combines with J gene TRBJ2-7; 11 bases agree with TRBD1. The CDR3 runs 16 residues. CDR1 and CDR2 (germline): KGHSH, LQKENI. The trim removed 0 bases at V and 0 bases at J, leaving 1 base unmatched. CDR3 coding DNA: TGTGCCAGCTCACCACCGGGACAGGGGGTCTCCTACGAGCAGTACTTC. Translation gives CASSPPGQGVSYEQYF.

V is TRBV28 and J is TRBJ2-7; 8 bases align to TRBD2. Germline V gives CDR1 MDHEN, CDR2 SYDVKM. This CDR3 is 13 amino acids long. V gave up 2 bases and J gave up 6 bases; unmatched junction bases: 3. CDR3 coding DNA: TGTGCCAGCAGTTTACGGGGGGGGATCGAGCAGTACTTC. Protein product: CASSLRGGIEQYF.

This clone appeared a single time. This chain connects TRBV28 to TRBJ2-1; D is possibly TRBD1 or TRBD2 (5 bases each). The CDR3 sequence is 14 residues long. Looked up from germline, CDR1 is MDHEN and CDR2 is SYDVKM. Trimming removed 1 base from V and 9 bases from J, with 13 bases in between. The CDR3 reads CASSLSRGPFEQFF. The CDR3 nucleotides are TGTGCCAGCAGTTTATCTCGGGGACCCTTTGAGCAGTTCTTC.

The rearrangement links TRBV4-1 to TRBJ1-4; D not certain. Between the trimmed V and J ends, which lost 6 bases and 0 bases, there was a span of 11 bases. The CDR3 extends over 15 amino acids. In germline, CDR1 is MGHRA, CDR2 YSYEKL. As DNA, the CDR3 is TGCGCCAGCAGGACTTACTCGACAACTAATGAAAAACTGTTTTTT. Its protein is CASRTYSTTNEKLFF.

This chain links TRBV27 with TRBJ2-1; TRBD1 might be the D (6 bases). Germline CDR1 reads MNHEY; CDR2 reads SMNVEV (reference sequence). Trimming pared 2 bases from V and 4 bases from J, leaving 12 bases between. The CDR3 loop spans 15 amino acids. DNA for the CDR3: TGTGCCAGCAGTTTAAACAGGGACCCTTACAATGAGCAGTTCTTC. Translation gives CASSLNRDPYNEQFF.

The sample holds one count of this clone. The chain has TRBV19 and TRBJ1-1; no definite D call. The V gene's germline CDR1 is LNHDA and CDR2 SQIVND (reference sequence). Trimming cost V 5 bases and J 3 bases, with 7 bases left between them. The CDR3 covers 12 residues. CDR3 protein: CASSYRDTEAFF. The CDR3 DNA follows: TGTGCCAGTAGTTACCGGGACACTGAAGCTTTCTTT.

This clone was counted a few times. Other DNA sequences in this sample translate to the same CDR3. The chain links TRBV5-1 to TRBJ2-1; 12 bases line up with TRBD2. In germline, CDR1 is SGHRS, CDR2 YFSETQ. The CDR3 extends over 15 amino acids. J was trimmed by 4 bases and V by 7 bases; bases with no gene match: 6. CDR3 bases: TGCGCCAGCTCTACCGGGACTAGCGGGTACAATGAGCAGTTCTTC. It encodes CASSTGTSGYNEQFF.

The chain links TRBV4-2 to TRBJ1-2, with TRBD1 matching 9 bases. J gave up 0 bases and V 4 bases, and 9 bases lay outside the gene matches. This CDR3 is 17 amino acids long. Germline CDR1 and CDR2: LGHNA and YNFKEQ. The CDR3: CASSRTGTGTTNYGYTF. CDR3 bases: TGTGCCAGCAGCCGCACCGGGACAGGGACCACTAACTATGGCTACACCTTC.

The chain is built from TRBV9 and TRBJ1-3; D is unresolved. There are 14 residues in the CDR3. V gave up 0 bases and J gave up 2 bases, with 6 bases separating them. Germline V gene lookup returns CDR1 SGDLS and CDR2 YYNGEE. The DNA of the CDR3 is TGTGCCAGCAGCGTAGAGATGACTGGAAACACCATATATTTT. Residues: CASSVEMTGNTIYF.

This sequence joins TRBV2 and TRBJ2-1; no reliable D call. V was trimmed by 1 base and J by 6 bases, leaving 19 bases between them. The V gene's germline CDR1 is SNHLY and CDR2 FYNNEI. The CDR3 is 17 residues long. DNA of the CDR3: TGTGCCAGCAGTGAAGTCGTGGCTGCGACCGGACCCAATGAGCAGTTCTTC. Protein product: CASSEVVAATGPNEQFF.

This rearrangement joins TRBV27 to TRBJ1-1; 8 bases match TRBD1. The germline gives CDR1 MNHEY, CDR2 SMNVEV (reference sequence). The CDR3 has 16 amino acids. V lost 2 bases and J lost 0; bases outside the gene matches: 5. DNA of the CDR3: TGTGCCAGCAGTTTACTGGGGACAGGAGTGAACACTGAAGCTTTCTTT. It codes for CASSLLGTGVNTEAFF.

The chain carries TRBV7-8 and TRBJ1-1; a weak D match, TRBD1 (6 bases). Germline CDR1 SGHVS, CDR2 FQNEAQ. V gave up 5 bases and J gave up 11 bases, with 18 bases separating them. The length of the CDR3 is 13 residues. CDR3 sequence (DNA): TGTGCCAGCAGCGGACAGAAAAACTGGGTGGCTTTCTTT. This encodes CASSGQKNWVAFF.

The V gene is TRBV5-5, the J gene TRBJ2-2; tentatively, D is TRBD1 (6 bases). Trimming took 8 bases from V and 13 from J, leaving 24 bases between them. The CDR3 consists of 14 residues. Germline V lookup: CDR1 SGHKS, CDR2 YYEKEE (reference sequence). The CDR3, as DNA: TGTGCCAGTGGGCGTAGGGAGCCCCAGGGGAGGCTGTTTTTT. It translates to CASGRREPQGRLFF.